A single sample is the source of the 24 T cell receptor beta chains below, sequenced in a study of cytomegalovirus exposure and HLA in healthy donors. PCR amplification relied on 60 Vbeta primers (plus 13 Jbeta primers). Assay used: immunoSEQ multiplex PCR; TCRdb lists only in-frame clones, some missing. Of 37,000 or so clones listed, 75% to 85% are singletons. Source material: PBMCs. These receptors were collected from a woman aged 40 to 50 in good health and CMV-seronegative.

This chain connects TRBV4-1 to TRBJ1-1; 7 nucleotides line up with TRBD1. Germline assignment: CDR1 MGHRA and CDR2 YSYEKL. The CDR3 is made up of 12 amino acids. Trimming removed 4 bases from V and 6 bases from J; junction bases left unmatched: 2. This CDR3 reads CASSRQGSEAFF. DNA for the CDR3: TGCGCCAGCAGCCGACAGGGTTCTGAAGCTTTCTTT.

The chain joins TRBV5-1 to TRBJ1-2; tentative D call: TRBD1 (5 bases). V lost 0 bases to trimming and J lost 8 bases, with 17 bases between them. CDR3 length equals 15 residues. Germline V gene sequence: CDR1 SGHRS, CDR2 YFSETQ. CDR3 sequence: CASSLGQPLRGGYTF. Here the CDR3 DNA reads TGCGCCAGCAGCTTGGGGCAGCCCCTTAGGGGAGGCTACACCTTC.

The genes are TRBV25-1 and TRBJ2-2; D possibly corresponds to TRBD1 (6 bases). CDR1 is MGHDK, CDR2 SYGVNS, per germline. V was cut by 5 bases and J by 2 bases, with 15 bases left in between. The CDR3 is 16 amino acids. The CDR3 DNA is TGTGCCAGCAGTCGGTCGAGGGGGACCAACACCGGGGAGCTGTTTTTT. This codes for CASSRSRGTNTGELFF.

The V call is TRBV28, the J call TRBJ1-5, with D possibly matching TRBD1 (5 bases). The CDR3 length is 14 residues. Germline loops: CDR1 MDHEN, CDR2 SYDVKM. V was pared by 6 bases and J by 4 bases, with 13 bases between. CDR3 nucleotide sequence: TGTGCCAGCAGCTATCAGGGAGGGAATCAGCCCCAGCATTTT. Its translation is CASSYQGGNQPQHF.

This clone was recorded only once. This sequence joins TRBV27 and TRBJ2-7; D gene ambiguous. CDR1 and CDR2 from the germline V gene are MNHEY and SMNVEV (reference sequence). V was clipped by 11 bases and J by 5 bases, with 25 bases between them. The CDR3 runs to 15 residues. CDR3 nucleotides: TGTGCCCCCTCATTGGAGCGCCCGCGTTATAACGAGCAGTACGTC. Amino acids: CAPSLERPRYNEQYV.

The chain is built from TRBV7-8 and TRBJ2-1; TRBD1 agrees at 8 bases. CDR3 length equals 12 residues. V gave up 11 bases and J gave up 7 bases; unmatched junction bases: 7. Germline values: CDR1 SGHVS, CDR2 FQNEAQ. CDR3 region: CAGAGGGNEQFF. DNA of the CDR3: TGTGCCGGAGCAGGGGGCGGGAATGAGCAGTTCTTC.

The CDR3 is CASSLLAAGGYNEQFF. The CDR3 DNA sequence: TGTGCCAGCAGCTTATTGGCGGCGGGGGGCTACAATGAGCAGTTCTTC. The genes are TRBV7-2 and TRBJ2-1; the match to TRBD2 covers 8 bases. The V gene's germline CDR1 is SGHTA and CDR2 FQGNSA. After removal of 2 bases from V and 3 bases from J, the junction contained 6 bases not matched to a gene. CDR3 length: 16 amino acids.

This clone has more than one count but fewer than ten. The chain recombines TRBV6-6 with TRBJ1-1, with 7 nucleotides matching TRBD1. Germline V gene lookup returns CDR1 MNHNY and CDR2 SVGAGI (reference sequence). This CDR3 region has 14 residues. V was clipped by 5 bases and J by 4 bases; unmatched bases: 7. The CDR3, as DNA: TGTGCCAGCAGTCCGACAGGGAGCGGCACTGAAGCTTTCTTT. Translating gives CASSPTGSGTEAFF.

The chain recombines TRBV7-9 with TRBJ1-2; unclear D gene. Germline CDR1 SEHNR, CDR2 FQNEAQ (reference sequence). With 1 base removed from V and 4 bases from J, the gap between germline ends came to 7 bases. CDR3 length: 13 residues. Here the CDR3 DNA reads TGTGCCAGCAGCTTAGGGGCCCTCTATGGCTACACCTTC. It encodes CASSLGALYGYTF.

This chain connects TRBV7-9 to TRBJ1-4; 8 positions agree with TRBD1. There are 17 residues in the CDR3. The ends lost 5 bases at V and 3 bases at J; junction bases unmatched: 11. CDR1 and CDR2 (germline): SEHNR, FQNEAQ (reference sequence). In DNA form, the CDR3 reads TGTGCCAGCAGCCCTCGGACAGGGCCTGCGGCTAATGAAAAACTGTTTTTT. Translating it yields CASSPRTGPAANEKLFF.

The rearrangement joins TRBV4-3 to TRBJ2-2, with 7 bases lining up with TRBD1. Trimming cost V 0 bases and J 8 bases; bases outside gene matches: 3. There are 14 residues in the CDR3. The V gene's germline CDR1 is LGHNA and CDR2 YSLEER. CDR3 region: CASSQDAGGGELFF. DNA for the CDR3: TGCGCCAGCAGCCAAGATGCAGGGGGTGGGGAGCTGTTTTTT.

This rearrangement joins TRBV7-2 to TRBJ1-6; 9 bases line up with TRBD1. V shed 6 bases, J shed 4 bases, and the junction held 4 bases outside the gene matches. The CDR3 totals 15 residues. Germline V gene data show CDR1 as SGHTA and CDR2 as FQGNSA. The DNA of the CDR3 is TGTGCCAGCAGGTCCGGGACAGGGTATAATTCACCCCTCCACTTT. This codes for CASRSGTGYNSPLHF.

This sequence joins TRBV29-1 and TRBJ2-5, with D possibly matching TRBD2 (6 bases). V was cut by 7 bases and J by 1 base, with 10 bases left in between. Per the germline V gene, CDR1 is SQVTM and CDR2 is ANQGSEA. The CDR3 runs to 12 residues. This CDR3 reads CSGDSGQETQYF. CDR3 bases: TGCAGCGGAGATAGCGGCCAAGAGACCCAGTACTTC.

The chain combines TRBV9 with TRBJ1-1, with 8 bases aligning to TRBD1. This CDR3 has 14 residues. The trim removed 5 bases at V and 4 bases at J, leaving 7 bases unmatched. Per the germline V gene, CDR1 is SGDLS and CDR2 is YYNGEE. This CDR3 is CASSRGQGGTEAFF. In DNA form, the CDR3 reads TGTGCCAGCAGTCGCGGACAGGGCGGCACTGAAGCTTTCTTT.

The gene calls are TRBV9 and TRBJ1-6; D is unresolved. CDR1 is SGDLS, CDR2 YYNGEE, per germline. Trimming cost V 0 bases and J 7 bases, with 11 bases left between them. This CDR3 is 15 amino acids long. The chain's CDR3 is CASSVGGRSNSPLHF. In DNA form, the CDR3 reads TGTGCCAGCAGCGTAGGTGGCAGGTCGAATTCACCCCTCCACTTT.

The J gene is TRBJ1-2, the V gene TRBV29-1, with D possibly being TRBD1 (6 bases). V lost 6 bases and J lost 8, with 13 bases in between. This CDR3 has 11 residues. Germline V gene data show CDR1 as SQVTM and CDR2 as ANQGSEA. CDR3 protein: CSVGTGNGYTF. In DNA, the CDR3 is TGCAGCGTCGGAACAGGGAACGGCTACACCTTC.

V usage is TRBV4-1 and J usage is TRBJ2-1; D gene uncertain. Looked up from germline, CDR1 is MGHRA and CDR2 is YSYEKL. V lost 2 bases to trimming and J lost 0 bases, with 8 bases between them. The CDR3 contains 15 residues. CDR3 sequence: CASSQLAGSYNEQFF. The CDR3, as DNA: TGCGCCAGCAGCCAATTGGCAGGCTCCTACAATGAGCAGTTCTTC.

The chain couples TRBV27 to TRBJ2-6; unclear D gene. The length of the CDR3 is 16 residues. V lost 1 base to trimming and J lost 1 base, with 8 bases between them. In germline, CDR1 is MNHEY, CDR2 SMNVEV (reference sequence). The CDR3 region is CASSLYGVSGANVLTF. CDR3 nucleotide sequence: TGTGCCAGCAGTTTATACGGAGTATCTGGGGCCAACGTCCTGACTTTC.

The CDR3 DNA follows: TGTGCCGGCGGGACAGGGTGGTCCTATAGCAATCAGCCCCAGCATTTT. Its translation is CAGGTGWSYSNQPQHF. The V gene is TRBV25-1, the J gene TRBJ1-5; TRBD1 matches 9 bases. V lost 11 bases and J lost 0; bases outside the gene matches: 11. Germline lookup yields CDR1 MGHDK and CDR2 SYGVNS. CDR3 length: 16 amino acids.

The rearrangement links TRBV9 to TRBJ2-7, with D perhaps TRBD2 (6 bases). From germline, CDR1 is SGDLS and CDR2 YYNGEE. The CDR3 extends over 13 amino acids. Trimming shortened V by 0 bases and J by 9 bases, and 13 bases separated the two germline ends. The CDR3, as DNA: TGTGCCAGCAGCGTAGATGACGGGGGATCGCAGTACTTC. Its protein product is CASSVDDGGSQYF.

This chain joins TRBV27 and TRBJ1-1; possible D gene TRBD1, 6 bases. Trimming cost V 6 bases and J 1 base, with 12 bases left between them. CDR1 is MNHEY, CDR2 SMNVEV, per germline (reference sequence). The CDR3 has 14 residues. CDR3 region: CASRLTGQNTEAFF. The CDR3 DNA reads as TGTGCCAGCAGACTTACAGGGCAGAACACTGAAGCTTTCTTT.

The chain employs TRBV2 and TRBJ1-2, with 9 nucleotides matching TRBD1. The CDR3 totals 14 residues. The germline V gene encodes CDR1 SNHLY and CDR2 FYNNEI. The V gene end was trimmed by 5 bases and the J gene end by 2 bases; junction bases not matched to a gene: 3. The CDR3, as DNA: TGTGCCAGCAGTACTGGACAGGGGAACTATGGCTACACCTTC. The encoded protein is CASSTGQGNYGYTF. The entire variable domain, with the rest obtained from reference TRBV2 and TRBJ1-2, is as follows: EPEVTQTPSHQVTQMGQEVILRCVPISNHLYFYWYRQILGQKVEFLVSFYNNEISEKSEIFDDQFSVERPDGSNFTLKIRSTKLEDSAMYFCASSTGQGNYGYTFGSGTRLTVV.

The chain joins TRBV7-2 to TRBJ1-2; 8 bases align to TRBD1. V was pared by 4 bases and J by 2 bases, with 15 bases of the junction left unmatched. CDR3 size: 18 residues. CDR1 SGHTA and CDR2 FQGNSA come from the germline V gene. CDR3 loop: CASSSLGQGKSPNYGYTF. For the CDR3, the DNA is TGTGCCAGCAGCTCGCTCGGACAGGGAAAAAGTCCCAACTATGGCTACACCTTC.

The rearrangement links TRBV5-8 to TRBJ2-5; TRBD2 is a possible D gene (5 bases). The CDR3 spans 14 residues. Trimming left V 4 bases short and J 5 bases short, with 15 bases between. Germline-derived CDR1 and CDR2 are SGHTS and YDEGEE. This CDR3 reads CASSAGTVGETQYF. The CDR3 DNA is TGTGCCAGCAGCGCGGGTACGGTGGGGGAGACCCAGTACTTC.